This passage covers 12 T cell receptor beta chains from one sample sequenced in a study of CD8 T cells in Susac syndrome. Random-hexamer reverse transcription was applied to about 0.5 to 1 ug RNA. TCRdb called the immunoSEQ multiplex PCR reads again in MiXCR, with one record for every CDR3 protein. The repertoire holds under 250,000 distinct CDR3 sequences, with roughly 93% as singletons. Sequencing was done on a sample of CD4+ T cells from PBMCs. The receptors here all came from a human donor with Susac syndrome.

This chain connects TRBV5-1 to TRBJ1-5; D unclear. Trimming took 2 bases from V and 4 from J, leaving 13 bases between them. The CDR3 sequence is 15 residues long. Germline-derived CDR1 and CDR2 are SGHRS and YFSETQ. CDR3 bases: TGCGCCAGCAGCTTAGGGATCGGGGAGAATCAGCCCCAGCATTTT. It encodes CASSLGIGENQPQHF.

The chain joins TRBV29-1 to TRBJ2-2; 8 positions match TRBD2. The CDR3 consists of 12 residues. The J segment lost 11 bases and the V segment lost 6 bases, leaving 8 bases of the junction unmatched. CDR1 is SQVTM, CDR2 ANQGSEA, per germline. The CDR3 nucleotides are TGCAGCGTAACCGGGGGGGGGCTCGAGCTGTTTTTT. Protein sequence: CSVTGGGLELFF.

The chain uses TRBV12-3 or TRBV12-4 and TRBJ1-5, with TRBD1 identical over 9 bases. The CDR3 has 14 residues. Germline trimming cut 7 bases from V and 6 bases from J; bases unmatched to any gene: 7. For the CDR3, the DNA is TGTGCCAGCACCCCGACAGGGGGTGGTCAGCCCCAGCATTTT. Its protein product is CASTPTGGGQPQHF.

CDR3 sequence: CSAGSPDINYGYTF. The CDR3 bases are TGCAGTGCTGGCTCCCCCGACATTAACTATGGCTACACCTTC. V gene TRBV20-1 combines with J gene TRBJ1-2; D is uncertain. V lost 5 bases and J lost 1, with 14 bases in between. The CDR3 extends over 14 amino acids. Germline V lookup: CDR1 DFQATT, CDR2 SNEGSKA (reference sequence).

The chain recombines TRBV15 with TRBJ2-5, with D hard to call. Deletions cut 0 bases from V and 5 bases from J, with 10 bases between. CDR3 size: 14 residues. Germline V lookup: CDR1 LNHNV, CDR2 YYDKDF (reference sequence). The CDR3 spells CATSRDPDVETQYF. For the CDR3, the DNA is TGTGCCACCAGCAGAGATCCGGATGTTGAGACCCAGTACTTC.

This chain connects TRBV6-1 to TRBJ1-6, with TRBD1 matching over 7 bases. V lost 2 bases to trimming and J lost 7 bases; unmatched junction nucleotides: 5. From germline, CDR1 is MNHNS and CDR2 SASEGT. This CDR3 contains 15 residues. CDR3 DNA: TGTGCCAGCAGTGAACTCCCGGGACAGAATTCACCCCTCCACTTT. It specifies CASSELPGQNSPLHF.

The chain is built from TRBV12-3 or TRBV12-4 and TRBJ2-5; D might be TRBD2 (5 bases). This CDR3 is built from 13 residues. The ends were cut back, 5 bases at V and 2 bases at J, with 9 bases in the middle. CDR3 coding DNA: TGTGCCAGCAGTCTCGACTATCAAGAGACCCAGTACTTC. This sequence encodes CASSLDYQETQYF.

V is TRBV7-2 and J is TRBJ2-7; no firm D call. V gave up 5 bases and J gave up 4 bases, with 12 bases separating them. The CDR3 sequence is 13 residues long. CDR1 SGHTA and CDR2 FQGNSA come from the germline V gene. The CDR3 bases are TGTGCCAGCAGCCTGGAGCCGCCGTACGAGCAGTACTTC. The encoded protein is CASSLEPPYEQYF.

Written as DNA, the CDR3 is TGCGCCAGCAGCTTGGAGAATAGAGAATTAGAGGAGCAGTACTTC. This translates into CASSLENRELEEQYF. The J gene is TRBJ2-7, the V gene TRBV5-1, with D unclear. Trimming stripped 0 bases from V and 7 bases from J, with 17 bases between. Germline CDR1 is SGHRS and CDR2 is YFSETQ. This CDR3 has 15 amino acids.

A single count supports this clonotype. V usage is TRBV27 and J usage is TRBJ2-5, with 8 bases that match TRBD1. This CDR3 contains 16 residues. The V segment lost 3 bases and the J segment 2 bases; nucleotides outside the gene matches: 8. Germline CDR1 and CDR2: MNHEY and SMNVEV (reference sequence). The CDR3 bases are TGTGCCAGCAGTTTCTCGACAGGGGCTCATCAAGAGACCCAGTACTTC. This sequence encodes CASSFSTGAHQETQYF.

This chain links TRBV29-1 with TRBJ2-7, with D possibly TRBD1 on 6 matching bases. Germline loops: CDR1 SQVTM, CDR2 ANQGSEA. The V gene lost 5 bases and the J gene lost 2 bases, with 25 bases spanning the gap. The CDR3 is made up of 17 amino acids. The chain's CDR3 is CSVPGVLVPRYTYEQYF. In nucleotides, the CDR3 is TGCAGCGTTCCAGGGGTCCTTGTTCCCAGGTACACCTACGAGCAGTACTTC.

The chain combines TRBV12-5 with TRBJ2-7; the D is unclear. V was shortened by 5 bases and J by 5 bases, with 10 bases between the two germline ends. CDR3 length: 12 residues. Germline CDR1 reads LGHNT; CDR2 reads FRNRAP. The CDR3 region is CASGPSNHEQYF. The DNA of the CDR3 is TGTGCTAGTGGTCCGAGTAACCACGAGCAGTACTTC.